The 27 T cell receptor beta chains reported below all come from one sample, sequenced in a study of control samples from healthy donors and cancer patients. Measured with immunoSEQ multiplex PCR; TCRdb has only the in-frame clones, and not every one. The sample lists 110,000 to 150,000 clones; around 86% were seen once. Material: blood. The receptor source for this set is a man aged 30 to 45 in good health.

This rearrangement joins TRBV29-1 to TRBJ2-1, with D possibly being TRBD1 or TRBD2 (6 bases each). The CDR3 contains 13 residues. V lost 2 bases to trimming and J lost 9 bases, with 14 bases between them. The V gene's germline CDR1 is SQVTM and CDR2 ANQGSEA. CDR3 amino acids: CSVERGGGGEQFF. CDR3 bases: TGCAGCGTTGAACGAGGGGGAGGTGGTGAGCAGTTCTTC.

The chain uses TRBV7-2 and TRBJ1-6, with TRBD1 matching over 7 bases. The CDR3 has 16 residues. The junction had 11 bases not matched to a gene; V was cut back by 5 bases and J by 7 bases. Germline CDR1 reads SGHTA; CDR2 reads FQGNSA. CDR3: CASSPRGGGLNSPLHF. The CDR3 DNA reads TGTGCCAGCAGCCCCCGCGGAGGGGGCTTAAATTCACCCCTCCACTTT. The entire variable domain, with the rest obtained from reference TRBV7-2 and TRBJ1-6, is as follows: GAGVSQSPSNKVTEKGKDVELRCDPISGHTALYWYRQSLGQGLEFLIYFQGNSAPDKSGLPSDRFSAERTGGSVSTLTIQRTQQEDSAVYLCASSPRGGGLNSPLHFGNGTRLTVT.

The chain joins TRBV20-1 to TRBJ1-2; TRBD1 matches at 7 bases. The CDR3 has 13 amino acids. V was clipped by 5 bases and J by 0 bases; unmatched bases: 3. Germline loops: CDR1 DFQATT, CDR2 SNEGSKA (reference sequence). This CDR3 is CSAGGQANYGYTF. The CDR3 nucleotides are TGCAGTGCTGGTGGACAGGCTAACTATGGCTACACCTTC.

This rearrangement joins TRBV4-3 to TRBJ1-4; 9 bases align to TRBD1. Unmatched junction bases numbered 7, after V lost 0 bases and J lost 8 bases. This CDR3 region has 16 residues. CDR1 and CDR2 from the germline V gene are LGHNA and YSLEER. The CDR3 sequence: CASSQEMGTGREKLFF. The CDR3 DNA sequence: TGCGCCAGCAGCCAAGAAATGGGGACAGGGCGCGAAAAACTGTTTTTT.

This clone was observed a few times. The chain couples TRBV7-9 to TRBJ2-2, with D maybe TRBD1 (6 bases). The CDR3 length is 15 residues. The V end lost 2 bases, the J end lost 6 bases, and 13 bases lay between the germline ends. Germline V lookup: CDR1 SEHNR, CDR2 FQNEAQ (reference sequence). CDR3 sequence reads: CASSLSYRVAGELFF. The CDR3 nucleotides read TGTGCCAGCAGCTTAAGCTACAGGGTGGCCGGGGAGCTGTTTTTT.

The chain uses TRBV7-2 and TRBJ1-2; unclear D gene. The CDR3 has 17 amino acids. Trimming pared 1 base from V and 1 base from J, leaving 16 bases between. Germline lookup yields CDR1 SGHTA and CDR2 FQGNSA. The DNA of the CDR3 is TGTGCCAGCAGCTTAGGCGGTCTGCCCTCCCTTAACTATGGCTACACCTTC. This translates into CASSLGGLPSLNYGYTF.

The rearrangement uses TRBV2 and TRBJ1-2; D gene uncertain. From germline, CDR1 is SNHLY and CDR2 FYNNEI. V was clipped by 4 bases and J by 3 bases, with 9 bases between them. The CDR3 spans 13 residues. The CDR3 reads CASSVTTDYGYTF. CDR3 DNA sequence: TGTGCCAGCAGTGTTACCACAGACTATGGCTACACCTTC.

V gene TRBV27 combines with J gene TRBJ2-1; tentatively, D is TRBD2 (5 bases). Germline V CDR1 and CDR2: MNHEY, SMNVEV (reference sequence). V shed 5 bases and J shed 14 bases, with 19 bases lying between them. This CDR3 contains 13 residues. CDR3 nucleotides: TGTGCCAGCAGTACATCAATCTACAACGGGGAGTTCTTC. Its protein is CASSTSIYNGEFF.

This chain joins TRBV10-3 and TRBJ2-7, with TRBD1 matching 8 bases. The CDR3 runs to 13 residues. Germline V CDR1 and CDR2: ENHRY, SYGVKD. With 6 bases clipped from V and 2 bases from J, the junction kept 3 bases outside the gene matches. The CDR3 loop reads CAIRRTGPYEQYF. The CDR3, as DNA: TGTGCCATCAGGAGGACAGGGCCCTACGAGCAGTACTTC.

A single count supports this clone. The CDR3 DNA follows: TGTGCCAGCAGTTACTGGGATGGAGAGACCCAGTACTTC. It codes for CASSYWDGETQYF. V is TRBV6-6 and J is TRBJ2-5; the D is unclear. This CDR3 has 13 amino acids. Deletions cut 1 base from V and 4 bases from J, with 7 bases between. Germline lookup yields CDR1 MNHNY and CDR2 SVGAGI (reference sequence).

The chain couples TRBV9 to TRBJ2-5; 8 bases line up with TRBD1. V trimming: 0 bases; J trimming: 1 base; junction bases outside the gene matches: 2. Per germline, CDR1 SGDLS and CDR2 YYNGEE. The CDR3 runs to 15 residues. In DNA form, the CDR3 reads TGTGCCAGCAGCGTAGAAGACAGGGGCCAAGAGACCCAGTACTTC. Amino acids: CASSVEDRGQETQYF.

V usage is TRBV2 and J usage is TRBJ2-3; 9 bases map to TRBD1. The CDR3 has 16 residues. Germline V gene sequence: CDR1 SNHLY, CDR2 FYNNEI. The J segment lost 0 bases and the V segment lost 5 bases, leaving 6 bases of the junction unmatched. The CDR3, as DNA: TGTGCCAGCAGTCCCTACGACAGGGGGAGCACAGATACGCAGTATTTT. Translation gives CASSPYDRGSTDTQYF.

The chain uses TRBV12-5 and TRBJ2-5, with D unclear. This CDR3 is built from 13 residues. Germline assignment: CDR1 LGHNT and CDR2 FRNRAP. Trimming stripped 6 bases from V and 5 bases from J, with 13 bases between. The CDR3 DNA is TGTGCTAGTGGACCGGGCGGCGCCGAGACCCAGTACTTC. Its translation is CASGPGGAETQYF.

This chain uses TRBV11-2 with TRBJ1-1, with D tentatively TRBD1 (5 bases). Germline CDR1 SGHAT, CDR2 FQNNGV. CDR3 length: 13 residues. Trimming cost V 6 bases and J 8 bases, with 16 bases left between them. The CDR3 nucleotides read TGTGCCAGCAGGGAAGACGGGGGATTCGAAGCTTTCTTT. This sequence encodes CASREDGGFEAFF.

This chain connects TRBV3-1 (or the pseudogene TRBV3-2) to TRBJ1-4; D is unclear. The CDR3 contains 15 residues. V gave up 3 bases and J gave up 7 bases, with 15 bases separating them. Germline V CDR1 and CDR2: LGHDT, YNNKEL (reference sequence). CDR3 nucleotide sequence: TGTGCCAGCAGCCATTCTCCGGATTTCAGTGAAAAACTGTTTTTT. Protein product: CASSHSPDFSEKLFF.

This clone appeared a single time. The chain is built from TRBV9 and TRBJ1-5; TRBD1 might be the D (5 bases). This CDR3 is 13 amino acids long. V was cut by 4 bases and J by 9 bases, with 14 bases left in between. CDR1 is SGDLS, CDR2 YYNGEE, per germline. The CDR3 DNA reads as TGTGCCAGCAGCAGCAGGGAGGGTCCGCCCCAGCATTTT. Translating it yields CASSSREGPPQHF.

J is TRBJ2-7 and V is TRBV5-4, with D uncertain. V was shortened by 0 bases and J by 1 base, with 8 bases between the two germline ends. This CDR3 comprises 14 residues. CDR1 is SGHNT, CDR2 YYREEE, per germline (reference sequence). The DNA of the CDR3 is TGTGCCAGCAGCTTGGCTGGTAGATCCTACGAGCAGTACTTC. This gives the protein CASSLAGRSYEQYF. The full variable domain, in which reference TRBV5-4 and TRBJ2-7 provide the parts outside the CDR3, is ETGVTQSPTHLIKTRGQQVTLRCSSQSGHNTVSWYQQALGQGPQFIFQYYREEENGRGNFPPRFSGLQFPNYSSELNVNALELDDSALYLCASSLAGRSYEQYFGPGTRLTVT.

The rearrangement uses TRBV24-1 and TRBJ2-1; 9 bases are a match to TRBD1. Germline CDR1 is KGHDR and CDR2 is SFDVKD. The V segment lost 6 bases and the J segment 1 base; nucleotides outside the gene matches: 3. The CDR3 totals 15 residues. The CDR3 loop is CATSRDRESYNEQFF. CDR3 nucleotide sequence: TGTGCCACCAGTAGGGACAGGGAATCCTACAATGAGCAGTTCTTC.

This sequence joins TRBV2 and TRBJ2-2; the match to TRBD1 covers 7 bases. CDR1 and CDR2 (germline): SNHLY, FYNNEI. The junction had 13 bases not matched to a gene; V was cut back by 6 bases and J by 0 bases. The CDR3 consists of 18 residues. This CDR3 is CASSKTPGGLTNTGELFF. In DNA form, the CDR3 reads TGTGCCAGCAGCAAAACCCCAGGGGGTTTGACGAACACCGGGGAGCTGTTTTTT.

The rearrangement links TRBV18 to TRBJ2-7, with 8 bases that match TRBD1. The CDR3 spans 16 residues. CDR1 KGHSH and CDR2 LQKENI come from the germline V gene. The V gene end was trimmed by 6 bases and the J gene end by 1 base; junction bases not matched to a gene: 11. CDR3 nucleotides: TGTGCCAGCTCGGCATTTCGGACAGGGAGTTCCTACGAGCAGTACTTC. Translation: CASSAFRTGSSYEQYF.

V is TRBV10-3 and J is TRBJ1-5, with no clear D. V was clipped by 10 bases and J by 3 bases, with 16 bases between them. CDR3 length: 14 residues. CDR1 and CDR2 from the germline V gene are ENHRY and SYGVKD. The DNA for the CDR3 is TGTGCCACGAAGGGAAACAGCGACAATCAGCCCCAGCATTTT. This sequence encodes CATKGNSDNQPQHF.

This rearrangement joins TRBV11-2 to TRBJ2-7, with TRBD2 matching over 11 bases. Germline loops: CDR1 SGHAT, CDR2 FQNNGV. There are 15 residues in the CDR3. Trimming took 5 bases from V and 4 from J; bases not matched to a gene: 7. CDR3 coding DNA: TGTGCCAGCAGCCCCACGACTAGCGGGAAGTACGAGCAGTACTTC. The encoded protein is CASSPTTSGKYEQYF.

The chain employs TRBV7-3 and TRBJ1-1; no reliable D call. From germline, CDR1 is SGHTA and CDR2 FQGTGA. The CDR3 contains 15 residues. V was clipped by 3 bases and J by 6 bases, with 17 bases between them. The CDR3 is CASSFRGGNLAEAFF. The CDR3 nucleotides read TGTGCCAGCAGCTTTCGCGGCGGCAATTTGGCTGAAGCTTTCTTT.

The rearrangement uses TRBV9 and TRBJ2-1; D might be TRBD2 (5 bases). The V gene lost 1 base and the J gene lost 2 bases, with 19 bases spanning the gap. The germline V gene has CDR1 SGDLS and CDR2 YYNGEE. The CDR3 sequence is 18 residues long. CDR3 bases: TGTGCCAGCAGCGTAAGTGCTAGCCCTCGACCCCCCTACAATGAGCAGTTCTTC. Translated: CASSVSASPRPPYNEQFF.

This sequence joins TRBV18 and TRBJ2-2; D is unresolved. The CDR3 length is 13 residues. V lost 8 bases, J lost 7 bases, and 14 bases lay in between. CDR1 KGHSH and CDR2 LQKENI come from the germline V gene. The CDR3, as DNA: TGTGCCAGCCTACACACGCGTAACGGGGAGCTGTTTTTT. Translating gives CASLHTRNGELFF.

This sequence joins TRBV5-6 and TRBJ1-5, with D possibly matching TRBD1 (5 bases). From germline, CDR1 is SGHDT and CDR2 YYEEEE. V lost 1 base and J lost 7, with 18 bases in between. The CDR3 has 16 residues. The CDR3 sequence is CASSLMYGEGSQPQHF. The CDR3 nucleotides read TGTGCCAGCAGCTTGATGTACGGGGAGGGGAGCCAGCCCCAGCATTTT.

V usage is TRBV5-1 and J usage is TRBJ2-2; D gene uncertain. Trimming removed 5 bases at V and 0 bases at J, with 11 bases between. The CDR3 runs 15 residues. Germline-derived CDR1 and CDR2 are SGHRS and YFSETQ. In DNA form, the CDR3 reads TGCGCCAGCAGAAAGACACACGCGAACACCGGGGAGCTGTTTTTT. Translated, it gives CASRKTHANTGELFF.